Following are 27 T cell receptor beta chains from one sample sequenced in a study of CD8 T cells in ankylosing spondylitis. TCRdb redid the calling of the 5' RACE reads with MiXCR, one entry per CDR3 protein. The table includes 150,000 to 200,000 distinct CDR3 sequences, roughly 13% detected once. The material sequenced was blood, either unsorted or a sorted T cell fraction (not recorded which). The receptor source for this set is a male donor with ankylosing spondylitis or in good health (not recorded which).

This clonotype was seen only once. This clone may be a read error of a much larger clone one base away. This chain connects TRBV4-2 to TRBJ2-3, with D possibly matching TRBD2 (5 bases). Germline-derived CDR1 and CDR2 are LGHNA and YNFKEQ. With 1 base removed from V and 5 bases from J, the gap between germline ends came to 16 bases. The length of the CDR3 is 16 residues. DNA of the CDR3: TGTGCCAGCAGCCAAGTAGCCAGCGGTCAGGTAGATACGCAGTATTTT. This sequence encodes CASSQVASGQVDTQYF.

The CDR3 loop reads CASSPQGLAGYNEQFF. For the CDR3, the DNA is TGTGCCAGCAGTCCGCAGGGACTAGCGGGTTACAATGAGCAGTTCTTC. The chain couples TRBV12-3 or TRBV12-4 to TRBJ2-1, with 12 bases identical to TRBD2. There are 16 residues in the CDR3. With 5 bases clipped from V and 4 bases from J, the junction kept 6 bases outside the gene matches.

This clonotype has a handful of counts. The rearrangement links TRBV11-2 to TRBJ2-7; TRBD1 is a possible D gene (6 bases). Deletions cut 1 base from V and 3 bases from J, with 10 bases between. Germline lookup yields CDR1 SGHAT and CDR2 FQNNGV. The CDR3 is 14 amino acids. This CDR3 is CASSLGTGFYEQYF. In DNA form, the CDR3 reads TGTGCCAGCAGCTTAGGAACAGGGTTCTACGAGCAGTACTTC. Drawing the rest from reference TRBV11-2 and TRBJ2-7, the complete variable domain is EAGVAQSPRYKIIEKRQSVAFWCNPISGHATLYWYQQILGQGPKLLIQFQNNGVVDDSQLPKDRFSAERLKGVDSTLKIQPAKLEDSAVYLCASSLGTGFYEQYFGPGTRLTVT.

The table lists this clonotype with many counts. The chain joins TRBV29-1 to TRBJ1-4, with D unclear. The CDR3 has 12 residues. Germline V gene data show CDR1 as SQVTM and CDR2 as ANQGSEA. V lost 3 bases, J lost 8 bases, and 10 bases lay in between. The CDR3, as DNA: TGCAGCGTTGAGAATAATGGCGAAAAACTGTTTTTT. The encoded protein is CSVENNGEKLFF. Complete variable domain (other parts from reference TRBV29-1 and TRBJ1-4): SAVISQKPSRDICQRGTSLTIQCQVDSQVTMMFWYRQQPGQSLTLIATANQGSEATYESGFVIDKFPISRPNLTFSTLTVSNMSPEDSSIYLCSVENNGEKLFFGSGTQLSVL.

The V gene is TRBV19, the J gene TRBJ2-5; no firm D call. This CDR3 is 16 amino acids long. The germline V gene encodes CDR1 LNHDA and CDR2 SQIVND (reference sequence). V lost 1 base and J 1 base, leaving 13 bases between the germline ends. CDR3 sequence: CASSIVPRNPQETQYF. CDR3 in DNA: TGTGCCAGTAGTATAGTCCCCCGTAATCCCCAAGAGACCCAGTACTTC. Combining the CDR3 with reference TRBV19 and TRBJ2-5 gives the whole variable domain DGGITQSPKYLFRKEGQNVTLSCEQNLNHDAMYWYRQDPGQGLRLIYYSQIVNDFQKGDIAEGYSVSREKKESFPLTVTSAQKNPTAFYLCASSIVPRNPQETQYFGPGTRLLVL.

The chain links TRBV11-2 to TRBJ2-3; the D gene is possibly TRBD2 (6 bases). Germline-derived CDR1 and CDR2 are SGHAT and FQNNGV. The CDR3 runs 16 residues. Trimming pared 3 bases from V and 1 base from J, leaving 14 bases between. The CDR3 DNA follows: TGTGCCAGCAGCTTTAGCAAGTCGGGAGGCACAGATACGCAGTATTTT. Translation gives CASSFSKSGGTDTQYF.

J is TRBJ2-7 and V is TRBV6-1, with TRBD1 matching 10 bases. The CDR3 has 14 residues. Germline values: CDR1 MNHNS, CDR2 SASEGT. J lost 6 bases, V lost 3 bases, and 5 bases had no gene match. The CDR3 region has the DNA TGTGCCAGCAGTGATCGGACAGGGGGTTCCGAGCAGTACTTC. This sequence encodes CASSDRTGGSEQYF.

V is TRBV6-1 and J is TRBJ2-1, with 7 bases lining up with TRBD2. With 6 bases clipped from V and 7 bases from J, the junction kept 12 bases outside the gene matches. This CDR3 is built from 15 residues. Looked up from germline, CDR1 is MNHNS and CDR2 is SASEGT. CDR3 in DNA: TGTGCCAGCAGCCCGGGGGGAGAGAAATTGAATGAGCAGTTCTTC. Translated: CASSPGGEKLNEQFF.

CDR3 DNA sequence: TGTGCCAGCACCATGGGGACTAGCGGTTACGAGCAGTACTTC. Translating gives CASTMGTSGYEQYF. V usage is TRBV12-3 or TRBV12-4 and J usage is TRBJ2-7, with 11 bases identical to TRBD2. The CDR3 has 14 residues. The V segment lost 7 bases and the J segment 4 bases; nucleotides outside the gene matches: 6.

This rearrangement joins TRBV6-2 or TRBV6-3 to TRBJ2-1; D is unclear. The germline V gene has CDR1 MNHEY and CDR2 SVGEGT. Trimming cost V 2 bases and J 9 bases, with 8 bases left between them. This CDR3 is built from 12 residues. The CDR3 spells CASSYVLGEQFF. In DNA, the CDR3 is TGTGCCAGCAGTTACGTGTTAGGTGAGCAGTTCTTC.

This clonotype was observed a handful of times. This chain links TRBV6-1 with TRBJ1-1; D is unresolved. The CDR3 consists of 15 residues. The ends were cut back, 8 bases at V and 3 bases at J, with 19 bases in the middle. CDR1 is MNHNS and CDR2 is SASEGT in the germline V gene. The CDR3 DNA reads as TGTGCCAGCGCAAAAGCCGGGGTACCGGACACTGAAGCTTTCTTT. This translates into CASAKAGVPDTEAFF.

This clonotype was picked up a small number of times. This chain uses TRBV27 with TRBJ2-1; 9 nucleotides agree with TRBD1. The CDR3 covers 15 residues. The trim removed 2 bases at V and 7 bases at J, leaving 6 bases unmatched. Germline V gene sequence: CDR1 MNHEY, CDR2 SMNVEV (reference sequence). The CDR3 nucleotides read TGTGCCAGCAGTTTAATACAGGGGGCTGTGAATGAGCAGTTCTTC. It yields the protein CASSLIQGAVNEQFF.

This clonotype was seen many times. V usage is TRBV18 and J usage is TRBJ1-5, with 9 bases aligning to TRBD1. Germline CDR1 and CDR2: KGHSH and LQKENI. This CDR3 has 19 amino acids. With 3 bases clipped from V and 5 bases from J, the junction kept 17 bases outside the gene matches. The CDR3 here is CASSPREPWGTGTDQPQHF. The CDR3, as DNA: TGTGCCAGCTCACCCCGCGAACCTTGGGGGACAGGGACGGATCAGCCCCAGCATTTT.

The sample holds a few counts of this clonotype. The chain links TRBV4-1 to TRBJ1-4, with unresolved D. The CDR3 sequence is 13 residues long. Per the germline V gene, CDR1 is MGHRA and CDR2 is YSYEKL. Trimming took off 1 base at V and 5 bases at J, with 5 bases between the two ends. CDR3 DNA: TGCGCCAGCAGCCAAGCCGGGAATGAAAAACTGTTTTTT. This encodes CASSQAGNEKLFF.

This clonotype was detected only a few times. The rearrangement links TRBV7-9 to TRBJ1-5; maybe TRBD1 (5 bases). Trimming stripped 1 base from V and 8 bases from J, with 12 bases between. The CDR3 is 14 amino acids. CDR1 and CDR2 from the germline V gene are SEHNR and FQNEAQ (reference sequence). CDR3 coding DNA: TGTGCCAGCAGCTTAGAGGGGACCCAGGAGCCCCAGCATTTT. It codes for CASSLEGTQEPQHF.

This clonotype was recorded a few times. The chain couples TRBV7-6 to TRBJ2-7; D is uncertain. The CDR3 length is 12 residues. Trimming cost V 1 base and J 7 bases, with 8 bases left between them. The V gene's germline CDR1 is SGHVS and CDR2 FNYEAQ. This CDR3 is CASSLDDVEQYF. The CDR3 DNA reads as TGTGCCAGCAGCTTAGACGACGTGGAGCAGTACTTC.

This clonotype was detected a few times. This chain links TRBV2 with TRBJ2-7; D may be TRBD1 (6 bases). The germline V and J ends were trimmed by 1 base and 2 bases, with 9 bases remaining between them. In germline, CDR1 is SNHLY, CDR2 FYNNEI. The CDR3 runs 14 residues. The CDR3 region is CASSEGQGTYEQYF. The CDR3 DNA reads TGTGCCAGCAGTGAAGGTCAGGGGACCTACGAGCAGTACTTC.

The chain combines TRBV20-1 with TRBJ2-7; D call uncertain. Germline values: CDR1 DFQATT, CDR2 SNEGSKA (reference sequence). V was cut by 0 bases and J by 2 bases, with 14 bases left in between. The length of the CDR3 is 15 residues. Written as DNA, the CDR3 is TGCAGTGCTAGAGATCGGTGGCAGGTGACCTACGAGCAGTACTTC. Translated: CSARDRWQVTYEQYF.

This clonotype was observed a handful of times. CDR3 region: CATPRGTGELFF. CDR3 nucleotide sequence: TGTGCCACCCCCCGGGGGACCGGGGAGCTGTTTTTT. J is TRBJ2-2 and V is TRBV9; possible D gene TRBD2, 6 bases. Germline assignment: CDR1 SGDLS and CDR2 YYNGEE. The CDR3 contains 12 residues. Trimming shortened V by 9 bases and J by 5 bases, and 11 bases separated the two germline ends.

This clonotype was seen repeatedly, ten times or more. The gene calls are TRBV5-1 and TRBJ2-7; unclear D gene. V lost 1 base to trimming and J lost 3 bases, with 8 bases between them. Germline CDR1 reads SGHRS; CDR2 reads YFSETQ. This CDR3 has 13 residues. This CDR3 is CASSLSEDYEQYF. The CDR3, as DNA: TGCGCCAGCAGCTTGTCCGAAGACTACGAGCAGTACTTC.

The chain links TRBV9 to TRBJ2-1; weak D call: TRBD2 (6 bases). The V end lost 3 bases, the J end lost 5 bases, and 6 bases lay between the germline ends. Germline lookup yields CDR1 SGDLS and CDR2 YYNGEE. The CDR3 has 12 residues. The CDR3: CASSGLDNEQFF. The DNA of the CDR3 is TGTGCCAGCAGCGGACTAGACAATGAGCAGTTCTTC.

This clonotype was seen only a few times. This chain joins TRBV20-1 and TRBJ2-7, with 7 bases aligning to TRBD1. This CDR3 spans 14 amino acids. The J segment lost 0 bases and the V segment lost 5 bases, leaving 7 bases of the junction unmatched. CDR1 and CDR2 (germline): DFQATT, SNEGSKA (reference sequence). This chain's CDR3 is CSAWDSQSSYEQYF. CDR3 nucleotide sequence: TGCAGTGCTTGGGACAGTCAGAGCTCCTACGAGCAGTACTTC.

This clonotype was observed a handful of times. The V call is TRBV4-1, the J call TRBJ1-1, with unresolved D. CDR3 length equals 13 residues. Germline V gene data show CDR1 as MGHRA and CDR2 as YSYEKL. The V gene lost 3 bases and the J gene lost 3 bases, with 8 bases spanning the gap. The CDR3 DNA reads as TGCGCCAGCAGCCAGAATCGGGACACTGAAGCTTTCTTT. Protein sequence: CASSQNRDTEAFF.

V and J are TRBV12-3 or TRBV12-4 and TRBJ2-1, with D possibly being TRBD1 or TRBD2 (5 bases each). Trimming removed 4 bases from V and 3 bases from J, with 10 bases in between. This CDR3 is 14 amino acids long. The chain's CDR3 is CASSSGPHYNEQFF. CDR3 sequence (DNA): TGTGCCAGCAGTTCGGGACCCCACTACAATGAGCAGTTCTTC.

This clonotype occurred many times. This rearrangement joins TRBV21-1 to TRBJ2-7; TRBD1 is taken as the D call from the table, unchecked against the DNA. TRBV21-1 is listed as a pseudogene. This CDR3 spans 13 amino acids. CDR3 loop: CASSSDRVNEQYF. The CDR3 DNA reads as TGTGCCAGCAGCAGTGACAGGGTCAACGAGCAGTACTTC.

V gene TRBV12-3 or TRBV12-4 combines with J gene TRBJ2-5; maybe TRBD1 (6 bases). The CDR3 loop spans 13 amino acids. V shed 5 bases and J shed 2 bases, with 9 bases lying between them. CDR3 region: CASSKTGQETQYF. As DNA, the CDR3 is TGTGCCAGCAGTAAGACAGGTCAAGAGACCCAGTACTTC.

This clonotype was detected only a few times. The chain's CDR3 is CASSQIPGTDTQYF. In DNA, the CDR3 is TGCGCCAGCAGCCAGATACCTGGCACAGATACGCAGTATTTT. This chain connects TRBV4-1 to TRBJ2-3; D uncertain. CDR3 length: 14 residues. Germline values: CDR1 MGHRA, CDR2 YSYEKL. Deletions cut 3 bases from V and 1 base from J, with 8 bases between.